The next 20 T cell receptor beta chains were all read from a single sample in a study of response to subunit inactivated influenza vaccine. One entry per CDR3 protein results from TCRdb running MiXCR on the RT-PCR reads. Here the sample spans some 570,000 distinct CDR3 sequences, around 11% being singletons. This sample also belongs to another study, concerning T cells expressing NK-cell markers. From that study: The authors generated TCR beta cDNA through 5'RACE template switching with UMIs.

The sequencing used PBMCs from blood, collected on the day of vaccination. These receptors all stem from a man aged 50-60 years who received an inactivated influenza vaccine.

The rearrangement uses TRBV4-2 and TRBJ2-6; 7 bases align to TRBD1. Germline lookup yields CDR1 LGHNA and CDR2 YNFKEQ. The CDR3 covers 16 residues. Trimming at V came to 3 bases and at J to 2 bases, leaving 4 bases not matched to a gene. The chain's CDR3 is CASSHPQGAGANVLTF. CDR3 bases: TGTGCCAGCAGCCACCCTCAGGGGGCTGGGGCCAACGTCCTGACTTTC.

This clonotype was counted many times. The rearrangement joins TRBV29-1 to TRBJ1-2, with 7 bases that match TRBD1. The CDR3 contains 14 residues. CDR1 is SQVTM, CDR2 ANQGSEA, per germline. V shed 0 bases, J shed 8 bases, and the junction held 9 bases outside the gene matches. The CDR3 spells CSVEDRGGGWGYTF. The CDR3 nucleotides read TGCAGCGTTGAAGACCGAGGGGGCGGATGGGGCTACACCTTC.

CDR3 DNA sequence: TGCAGTGCTAGAGATGGCGCGGGAGGGCCCGGTACGCAGTATTTT. Translation gives CSARDGAGGPGTQYF. V usage is TRBV20-1 and J usage is TRBJ2-3, with 9 bases that match TRBD2. There are 15 residues in the CDR3. The V gene end was trimmed by 0 bases and the J gene end by 8 bases; junction bases not matched to a gene: 9. The germline CDR1 and CDR2 sequences are DFQATT and SNEGSKA (reference sequence).

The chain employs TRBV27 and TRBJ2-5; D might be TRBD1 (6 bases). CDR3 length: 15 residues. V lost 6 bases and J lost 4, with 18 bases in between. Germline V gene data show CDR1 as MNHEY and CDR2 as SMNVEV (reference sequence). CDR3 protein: CASRETPGHVETQYF. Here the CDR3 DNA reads TGTGCCAGCAGGGAAACCCCGGGACATGTAGAGACCCAGTACTTC.

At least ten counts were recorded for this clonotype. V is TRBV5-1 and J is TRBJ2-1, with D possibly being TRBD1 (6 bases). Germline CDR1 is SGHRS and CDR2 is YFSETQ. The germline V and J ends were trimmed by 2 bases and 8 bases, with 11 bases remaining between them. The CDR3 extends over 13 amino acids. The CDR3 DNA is TGCGCCAGCAGCTTTCACAGGGTCGATGAGCAGTTCTTC. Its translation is CASSFHRVDEQFF.

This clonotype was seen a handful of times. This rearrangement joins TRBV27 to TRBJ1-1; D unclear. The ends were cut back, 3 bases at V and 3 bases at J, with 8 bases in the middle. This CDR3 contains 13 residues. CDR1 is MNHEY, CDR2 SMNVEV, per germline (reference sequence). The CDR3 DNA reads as TGTGCCAGCAGTTTTAGTCTGGACACTGAAGCTTTCTTT. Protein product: CASSFSLDTEAFF.

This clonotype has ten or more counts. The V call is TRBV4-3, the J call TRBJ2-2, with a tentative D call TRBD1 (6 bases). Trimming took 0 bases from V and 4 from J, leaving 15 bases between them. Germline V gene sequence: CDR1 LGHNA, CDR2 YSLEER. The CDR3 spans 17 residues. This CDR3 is CASSQEQGRGRTGELFF. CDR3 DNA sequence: TGCGCCAGCAGCCAAGAGCAGGGCAGGGGACGCACCGGGGAGCTGTTTTTT.

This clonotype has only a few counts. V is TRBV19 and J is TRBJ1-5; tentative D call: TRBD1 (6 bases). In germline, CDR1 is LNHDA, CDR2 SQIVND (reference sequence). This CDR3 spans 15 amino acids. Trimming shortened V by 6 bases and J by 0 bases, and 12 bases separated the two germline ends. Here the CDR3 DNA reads TGTGCCAGTAGCCGGGGACATAATAGCAATCAGCCCCAGCATTTT. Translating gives CASSRGHNSNQPQHF. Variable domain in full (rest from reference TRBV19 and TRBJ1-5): DGGITQSPKYLFRKEGQNVTLSCEQNLNHDAMYWYRQDPGQGLRLIYYSQIVNDFQKGDIAEGYSVSREKKESFPLTVTSAQKNPTAFYLCASSRGHNSNQPQHFGDGTRLSIL.

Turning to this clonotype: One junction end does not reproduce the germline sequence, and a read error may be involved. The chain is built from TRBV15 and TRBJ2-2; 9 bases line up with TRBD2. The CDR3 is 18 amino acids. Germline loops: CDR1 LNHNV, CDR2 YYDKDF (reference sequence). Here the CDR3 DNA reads TGTGCCACCAGCAGAGATGGGGAAGGACTAGCGAAAACCGGGGAGCTGTTTTTT. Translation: CATSRDGEGLAKTGELFF.

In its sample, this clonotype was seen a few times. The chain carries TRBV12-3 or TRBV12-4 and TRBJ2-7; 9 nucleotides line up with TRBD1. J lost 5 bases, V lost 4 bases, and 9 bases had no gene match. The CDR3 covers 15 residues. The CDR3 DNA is TGTGCCAGCAGTTCCGGACAGGGGTTGTTCCACGAGCAGTACTTC. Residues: CASSSGQGLFHEQYF.

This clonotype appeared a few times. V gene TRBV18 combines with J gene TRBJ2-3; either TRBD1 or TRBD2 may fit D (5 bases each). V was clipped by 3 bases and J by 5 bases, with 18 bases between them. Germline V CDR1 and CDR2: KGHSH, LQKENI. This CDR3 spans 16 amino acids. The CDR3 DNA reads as TGTGCCAGCTCACCTTTAATCAGGGAGCCCCAAGATACGCAGTATTTT. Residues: CASSPLIREPQDTQYF. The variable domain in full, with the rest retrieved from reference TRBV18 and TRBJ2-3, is NAGVMQNPRHLVRRRGQEARLRCSPMKGHSHVYWYRQLPEEGLKFMVYLQKENIIDESGMPKERFSAEFPKEGPSILRIQQVVRGDSAAYFCASSPLIREPQDTQYFGPGTRLTVL.

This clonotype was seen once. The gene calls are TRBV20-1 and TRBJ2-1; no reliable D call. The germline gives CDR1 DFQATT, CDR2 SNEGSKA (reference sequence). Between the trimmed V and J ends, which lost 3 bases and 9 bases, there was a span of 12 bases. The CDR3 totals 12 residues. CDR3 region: CSASSGKSEQFF. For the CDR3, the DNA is TGCAGTGCTAGCTCTGGGAAAAGTGAGCAGTTCTTC.

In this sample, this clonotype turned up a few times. Here the CDR3 DNA reads TGCAGTGCTAGGAGGCTAGGGGGCCAGGTGGAGACCCAGTACTTC. Protein product: CSARRLGGQVETQYF. The chain uses TRBV20-1 and TRBJ2-5; the match to TRBD1 covers 7 bases. Looked up from germline, CDR1 is DFQATT and CDR2 is SNEGSKA (reference sequence). This CDR3 is built from 15 residues. V was pared by 3 bases and J by 5 bases, with 12 bases of the junction left unmatched.

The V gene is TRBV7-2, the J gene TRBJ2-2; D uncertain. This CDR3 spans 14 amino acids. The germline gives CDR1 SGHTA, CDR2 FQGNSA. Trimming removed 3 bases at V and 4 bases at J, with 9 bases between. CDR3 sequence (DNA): TGTGCCAGCAGCTTGGCTATGGGCACCGGGGAGCTGTTTTTT. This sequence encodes CASSLAMGTGELFF.

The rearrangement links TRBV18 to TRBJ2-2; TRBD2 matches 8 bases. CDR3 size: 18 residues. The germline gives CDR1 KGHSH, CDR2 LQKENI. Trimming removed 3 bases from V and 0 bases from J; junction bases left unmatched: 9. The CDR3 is CASSPVPGLVTNTGELFF. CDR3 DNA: TGTGCCAGCTCACCCGTTCCGGGACTAGTAACGAACACCGGGGAGCTGTTTTTT.

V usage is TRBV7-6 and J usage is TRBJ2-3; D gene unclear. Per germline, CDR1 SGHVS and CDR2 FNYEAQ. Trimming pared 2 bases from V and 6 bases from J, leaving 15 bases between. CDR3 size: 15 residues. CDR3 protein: CASSLFLQAADTQYF. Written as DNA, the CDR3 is TGTGCCAGCAGCTTATTTCTCCAGGCGGCTGATACGCAGTATTTT.

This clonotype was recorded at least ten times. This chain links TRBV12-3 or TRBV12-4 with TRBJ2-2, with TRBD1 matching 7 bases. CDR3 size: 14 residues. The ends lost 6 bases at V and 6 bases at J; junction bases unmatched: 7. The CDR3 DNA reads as TGTGCCAGCAGGGGCCCGACAGGGCCCGGGGAGCTGTTTTTT. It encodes CASRGPTGPGELFF.

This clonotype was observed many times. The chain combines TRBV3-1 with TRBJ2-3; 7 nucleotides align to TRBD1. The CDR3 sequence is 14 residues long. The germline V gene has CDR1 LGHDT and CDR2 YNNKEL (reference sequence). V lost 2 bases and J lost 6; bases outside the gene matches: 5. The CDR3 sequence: CASSQLQGPDTQYF. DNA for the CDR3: TGTGCCAGCAGCCAATTACAGGGGCCGGATACGCAGTATTTT.

The CDR3 bases are TGTGCCAGCAACCAGGGACAGCTCTATGGCTACACCTTC. It yields the protein CASNQGQLYGYTF. The J gene is TRBJ1-2, the V gene TRBV11-2, with 7 bases matching TRBD1. Germline V gene lookup returns CDR1 SGHAT and CDR2 FQNNGV. This CDR3 comprises 13 residues. V lost 7 bases to trimming and J lost 4 bases; unmatched junction nucleotides: 6.

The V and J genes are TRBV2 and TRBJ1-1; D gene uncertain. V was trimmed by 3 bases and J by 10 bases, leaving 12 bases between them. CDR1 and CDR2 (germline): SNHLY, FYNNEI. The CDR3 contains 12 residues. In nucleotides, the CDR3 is TGTGCCAGCAGTGAGGGCCAGCCGGCAGCTTTCTTT. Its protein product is CASSEGQPAAFF. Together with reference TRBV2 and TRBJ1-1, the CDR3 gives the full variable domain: EPEVTQTPSHQVTQMGQEVILRCVPISNHLYFYWYRQILGQKVEFLVSFYNNEISEKSEIFDDQFSVERPDGSNFTLKIRSTKLEDSAMYFCASSEGQPAAFFGQGTRLTVV.